This T cell receptor beta chain originates from a study of CD8 T cells in Susac syndrome. The germline V and J ends were trimmed by 3 bases and 7 bases, with 10 bases remaining between them. Germline loops: CDR1 MNHEY, CDR2 SVGAGI. The CDR3 has 13 amino acids. Reverse transcription of roughly 0.5 to 1 ug RNA was performed with random hexamers. Coverage of TCR beta CDR3 amplification by immunoSEQ multiplex PCR extended to 54 Vbeta and 13 Jbeta. TCRdb redid the calling of the immunoSEQ multiplex PCR reads with MiXCR, one entry per CDR3 protein. The sample lists fewer than 150,000 distinct CDR3 sequences; 94% were seen once. CD8+ and CD4+ T cells from blood underwent TCR beta sequencing.

Sequencing used CD8+ T cells from PBMCs. The receptor was derived from a human donor in good health. This chain connects TRBV6-5 to TRBJ1-5; possibly TRBD1 for D (5 bases). The CDR3 is CASSYEGRQPQHF. The CDR3 region has the DNA TGTGCCAGCAGTTATGAGGGGAGGCAGCCCCAGCATTTT.